These 2 T cell receptor beta chains came from one sample sequenced in a study of T-cell memory formation after mild COVID-19. TCRdb analysed the 5' RACE reads with MiXCR anew, one entry per CDR3 protein. The data contain about 390,000 distinct CDR3 sequences, about a sixth of them singletons. The sample comprised PBMCs or a T cell subset sorted from them (not recorded which). These TCRs come from a man aged 18 to 29 who had mild COVID-19 (a few samples of this study predate the infection). Cell type and time point are not known.

This clonotype occurred many times. The chain couples TRBV18 to TRBJ1-4, with unresolved D. CDR3 length: 14 residues. The germline gives CDR1 KGHSH, CDR2 LQKENI. The ends were cut back, 1 base at V and 1 base at J, with 4 bases in the middle. This CDR3 reads CASSPQGTNEKLFF. Written as DNA, the CDR3 is TGTGCCAGCTCACCACAGGGAACTAATGAAAAACTGTTTTTT.

This clonotype was detected ten times or more. This chain links TRBV7-2 with TRBJ2-2, with 11 bases identical to TRBD2. This CDR3 is 18 amino acids long. The J segment lost 6 bases and the V segment lost 3 bases, leaving 12 bases of the junction unmatched. Germline V lookup: CDR1 SGHTA, CDR2 FQGNSA. The CDR3 coding sequence is TGTGCCAGCAGCTTCTCGACTAGCGGGGCTTTTGGGTCCGGGGAGCTGTTTTTT. Its protein product is CASSFSTSGAFGSGELFF.